Listed below are T cell receptor beta chains from one sample, sequenced in a study of CD8 T cells in Susac syndrome. TCRdb reanalysed the immunoSEQ multiplex PCR reads using MiXCR and keeps one entry per CDR3 protein. The table records 150,000 to 200,000 distinct CDR3 sequences, about 94% of them present only once. The sequencing input was CD4+ T cells from PBMCs. The receptors shown here come from a human donor with multiple sclerosis. The CDR3 runs from the conserved cysteine through the conserved F or W. D genes are given only for firm matches. The listing skips clone size in some rows; elsewhere it reads once, few, many or a size class.

V	D	size	J	CDR3	DNA
TRBV10-3	.	once	TRBJ2-5	CAISPGMWETQYF	TGTGCCATCAGTCCCGGGATGTGGGAGACCCAGTACTTC
TRBV5-1	.	.	TRBJ2-7	CASSLLETTGEQYF	TGCGCCAGCAGCTTGCTCGAAACGACGGGGGAGCAGTACTTC
TRBV3-1	TRBD1	.	TRBJ2-2	CASSGRQGRNTGELFF	TGTGCCAGCAGCGGCCGACAGGGGAGGAACACCGGGGAGCTGTTTTTT
TRBV5-1	TRBD2	.	TRBJ2-3	CASSFGAGGTDTQYF	TGCGCCAGCAGCTTCGGAGCGGGAGGCACAGATACGCAGTATTTT
TRBV7-3	TRBD2	once	TRBJ2-2	CASSLTGGSTGELFF	TGTGCCAGCAGCTTAACGGGGGGGAGCACCGGGGAGCTGTTTTTT
TRBV7-2	TRBD2	.	TRBJ2-5	CASSLTSGFETQYF	TGTGCCAGCAGCTTGACTAGCGGGTTCGAGACCCAGTACTTC
TRBV11-2	.	.	TRBJ2-5	CASSLGDETQYF	TGTGCCAGCAGCTTAGGGGACGAGACCCAGTACTTC
TRBV28	.	.	TRBJ2-1	CASSFSAQDFF	TGTGCCAGCAGTTTCTCCGCCCAAGATTTCTTC
TRBV18	TRBD1	once	TRBJ1-1	CASSPPSQGASTEAFF	TGTGCCAGCTCACCACCTAGTCAGGGGGCCTCTACTGAAGCTTTCTTT
TRBV19	TRBD1	.	TRBJ1-4	CASGQGPYEKLFF	TGTGCCAGCGGACAGGGGCCTTATGAAAAACTGTTTTTT